This T cell receptor (beta chain) was profiled in a study of blood T cell repertoires in COVID-19. The ends were cut back, 5 bases at V and 1 base at J, with 5 bases in the middle. The germline gives CDR1 SGHVS, CDR2 FNYEAQ. The CDR3 covers 12 residues. This study enrolled people aged roughly 18 to 89 from around 25 US geographic areas. Cohorts were determined from participant-reported clinical history. Original handling: Estimates of nucleated cell counts were drawn from the amplification of reference gene primers. The method was immunoSEQ multiplex PCR; TCRdb's version includes in-frame clones alone and lacks a portion of them. For V, J and clone size, that table is used; D and trimming come from the DNA. Of hundreds of thousands of clones detected, approximately 89% appear once; the ten largest clones hold roughly 4%.

This TCR was recovered from a woman aged 30 to 39 with acute COVID-19. The chain links TRBV7-6 to TRBJ1-1, with no clear D. Sequenced input: PBMCs or T cells enriched from blood (not recorded which). CDR3 in amino acids: CASSPPNTEAFF. The CDR3 DNA sequence: TGTGCCAGCAGCCCTCCGAACACTGAAGCTTTCTTT.